The 17 T cell receptor beta chains below come from one sample, sequenced in a study of T cells after yellow fever vaccination. TCRdb reprocessed the 5' RACE reads with MiXCR, giving one entry per CDR3 protein. The data show approximately 510,000 distinct CDR3 sequences, 21% seen once. This material consisted of PBMCs, taken 21 days after the first yellow fever vaccination. These receptors were taken from a man aged 18 to 30 who received the YFV17D yellow fever vaccine.

This clonotype was detected only a few times. The chain combines TRBV4-1 with TRBJ1-2; D is unresolved. Looked up from germline, CDR1 is MGHRA and CDR2 is YSYEKL. V was clipped by 0 bases and J by 8 bases, with 19 bases between them. The CDR3 is 16 residues long. Written as DNA, the CDR3 is TGCGCCAGCAGCCAAGAAAGTCCAGGAACAGCTTGGGGCTACACCTTC. Translation gives CASSQESPGTAWGYTF.

This clonotype occurred a few times. The chain uses TRBV6-2 or TRBV6-3 and TRBJ2-1, with D possibly matching TRBD2 (6 bases). This CDR3 has 13 residues. Germline values: CDR1 MNHEY, CDR2 SVGEGT. In DNA, the CDR3 is TGTTCCGGTCGGGGTTTGGGGGGCAATGAGCAGTTCTTC. This codes for CSGRGLGGNEQFF.

The J gene is TRBJ2-3, the V gene TRBV27; D is unclear. The CDR3 is 16 residues long. V lost 3 bases and J lost 0, with 13 bases in between. Germline V CDR1 and CDR2: MNHEY, SMNVEV (reference sequence). CDR3 sequence reads: CASSFPDPQSTDTQYF. The CDR3 nucleotides read TGTGCCAGCAGTTTTCCCGACCCACAGAGCACAGATACGCAGTATTTT.

The gene calls are TRBV6-2 or TRBV6-3 and TRBJ2-1, with TRBD1 identical over 8 bases. CDR1 is MNHEY, CDR2 SVGEGT, per germline. The junction had 5 bases not matched to a gene; V was cut back by 6 bases and J by 4 bases. CDR3 size: 14 residues. The CDR3 sequence is CASRQDRVYNEQFF. DNA for the CDR3: TGTGCCAGCAGACAGGACAGGGTTTACAATGAGCAGTTCTTC.

The rearrangement links TRBV25-1 to TRBJ2-5; D uncertain. Trimming took off 1 base at V and 3 bases at J, with 6 bases between the two ends. This CDR3 comprises 13 residues. Germline values: CDR1 MGHDK, CDR2 SYGVNS. CDR3 protein: CASSELTEETQYF. DNA of the CDR3: TGTGCCAGCAGTGAATTAACGGAAGAGACCCAGTACTTC.

This clonotype was found a few times. The chain links TRBV5-1 to TRBJ2-5, with D perhaps TRBD1 (6 bases). The V end was cut by 4 bases, the J end by 5 bases, with 15 bases between. CDR3 length equals 14 residues. The germline V gene encodes CDR1 SGHRS and CDR2 YFSETQ. The CDR3 is CASSRRTVSETQYF. The CDR3 DNA is TGCGCCAGCAGCAGAAGGACAGTCTCGGAGACCCAGTACTTC. The variable domain in full, with the rest retrieved from reference TRBV5-1 and TRBJ2-5, is KAGVTQTPRYLIKTRGQQVTLSCSPISGHRSVSWYQQTPGQGLQFLFEYFSETQRNKGNFPGRFSGRQFSNSRSEMNVSTLELGDSALYLCASSRRTVSETQYFGPGTRLLVL.

This clonotype was counted between two and nine times. J is TRBJ2-1 and V is TRBV5-6; D is tentatively TRBD1 or TRBD2 (5 bases each). The CDR3 totals 13 residues. V lost 3 bases and J lost 8, with 12 bases in between. The germline V gene has CDR1 SGHDT and CDR2 YYEEEE. CDR3 residues: CASSWGPGDEQFF. CDR3 DNA: TGTGCCAGCAGCTGGGGACCTGGAGATGAGCAGTTCTTC.

V and J are TRBV5-1 and TRBJ1-2, with 8 bases matching TRBD1. Unmatched junction bases numbered 5, after V lost 4 bases and J lost 3 bases. Germline V gene sequence: CDR1 SGHRS, CDR2 YFSETQ. The CDR3 totals 14 residues. The CDR3 reads CASSTTTGDYGYTF. The CDR3 region has the DNA TGCGCCAGCAGCACCACGACAGGGGACTATGGCTACACCTTC.

V is TRBV5-4 and J is TRBJ2-1, with D perhaps matching TRBD1 (7 bases). V shed 7 bases and J shed 7 bases, with 15 bases lying between them. The germline CDR1 and CDR2 sequences are SGHNT and YYREEE (reference sequence). This CDR3 has 13 residues. DNA for the CDR3: TGTGCCAGCGATCAGGGGGGCACTAATGAGCAGTTCTTC. The encoded protein is CASDQGGTNEQFF.

This clonotype was seen only a few times. This chain joins TRBV4-3 and TRBJ2-4; 7 bases align to TRBD1. Trimming at V came to 3 bases and at J to 12 bases, leaving 11 bases not matched to a gene. The germline CDR1 and CDR2 sequences are LGHNA and YSLEER. The CDR3 is made up of 14 amino acids. The CDR3 is CASSQGPGDSPQYF. CDR3 in DNA: TGCGCCAGCAGCCAGGGCCCCGGGGACAGCCCTCAGTACTTC.

This chain joins TRBV9 and TRBJ2-1; 14 bases are a match to TRBD2. CDR3 length equals 14 residues. V shed 7 bases and J 8 bases; nucleotides not matched to a gene: 5. Germline V CDR1 and CDR2: SGDLS, YYNGEE. DNA for the CDR3: TGTGCCAGCCAAAAGACTAGCGGGGGGGATGAGCAGTTCTTC. This translates into CASQKTSGGDEQFF.

Ten or more counts support this clonotype. J is TRBJ2-5 and V is TRBV12-3 or TRBV12-4; 7 positions agree with TRBD2. The CDR3 is 15 amino acids. With V trimmed by 1 base and J by 1 base, 3 bases remained unmatched. The CDR3 spells CASSLGAGPQETQYF. The CDR3 DNA reads as TGTGCCAGCAGTTTAGGAGCGGGGCCCCAAGAGACCCAGTACTTC.

The chain links TRBV2 to TRBJ2-3; 11 positions match TRBD2. This CDR3 is 17 amino acids long. The J segment lost 1 base and the V segment lost 2 bases, leaving 5 bases of the junction unmatched. Germline assignment: CDR1 SNHLY and CDR2 FYNNEI. The DNA of the CDR3 is TGTGCCAGCAGTGAATTTACTAGCGGGGGCCGCACAGATACGCAGTATTTT. It codes for CASSEFTSGGRTDTQYF.

There are a few counts of this clonotype. The chain links TRBV5-1 to TRBJ1-4; the match to TRBD1 covers 7 bases. The CDR3 has 15 residues. CDR1 is SGHRS and CDR2 is YFSETQ in the germline V gene. The trim removed 4 bases at V and 4 bases at J, leaving 7 bases unmatched. In DNA, the CDR3 is TGCGCCAGCAGCGGAATGGGACAGCATAATGAAAAACTGTTTTTT. Translation: CASSGMGQHNEKLFF. Full variable domain (missing parts from reference TRBV5-1 and TRBJ1-4): KAGVTQTPRYLIKTRGQQVTLSCSPISGHRSVSWYQQTPGQGLQFLFEYFSETQRNKGNFPGRFSGRQFSNSRSEMNVSTLELGDSALYLCASSGMGQHNEKLFFGSGTQLSVL.

This clonotype was observed at least ten times. The chain couples TRBV24-1 to TRBJ2-1, with D perhaps TRBD1 or TRBD2 (5 bases each). This CDR3 has 17 amino acids. From germline, CDR1 is KGHDR and CDR2 SFDVKD. Trimming took off 5 bases at V and 6 bases at J, with 22 bases between the two ends. CDR3 in amino acids: CATSGSSGTELSNEQFF. DNA of the CDR3: TGTGCCACCAGTGGTTCCTCGGGGACCGAATTGTCCAATGAGCAGTTCTTC.

Here the CDR3 reads CASSSRGPSIFLQPQHF. DNA of the CDR3: TGTGCCAGCAGTTCCAGGGGGCCCAGCATTTTTCTTCAGCCCCAGCATTTT. The genes are TRBV28 and TRBJ1-5, with TRBD1 matching over 8 bases. Unmatched junction bases numbered 14, after V lost 4 bases and J lost 6 bases. The CDR3 covers 17 residues. Looked up from germline, CDR1 is MDHEN and CDR2 is SYDVKM.

This clonotype was counted a few times. V and J are TRBV4-1 and TRBJ1-2, with D possibly matching TRBD1 (6 bases). Germline CDR1 reads MGHRA; CDR2 reads YSYEKL. V was pared by 3 bases and J by 4 bases, with 18 bases between. This CDR3 is built from 16 residues. CDR3 sequence (DNA): TGCGCCAGCAGCCACTTGAACCGGGGGGCCGGCTATGGCTACACCTTC. Its translation: CASSHLNRGAGYGYTF.